These 30 T cell receptor beta chains were sequenced from one sample in a study of T cell responses to AZD1222 COVID-19 vaccine. TCRdb keeps only in-frame clones here, not all; method: immunoSEQ multiplex PCR. The table lists fewer than 95,000 clones, approximately 90% of them singletons. The sample here was peripheral blood, taken 28 days after the second AZD1222 dose. These receptors were collected from an adult who received the AZD1222 COVID-19 vaccine.

The chain has TRBV10-2 and TRBJ2-4, with 7 bases identical to TRBD2. Germline V CDR1 and CDR2: WSHSY, SAAADI. Trimming removed 2 bases from V and 8 bases from J; junction bases left unmatched: 6. This CDR3 is 14 amino acids long. This chain's CDR3 is CASSEVAAGDIQYF. The CDR3 DNA reads TGCGCCAGCAGTGAGGTAGCGGCGGGAGACATTCAGTACTTC.

The chain combines TRBV7-9 with TRBJ2-3, with TRBD1 matching 7 bases. The J segment lost 2 bases and the V segment lost 3 bases, leaving 5 bases of the junction unmatched. The CDR3 spans 15 residues. The germline gives CDR1 SEHNR, CDR2 FQNEAQ (reference sequence). The CDR3 DNA sequence: TGTGCCAGCAGCTTCGTGACAGGGCACACAGATACGCAGTATTTT. Translation gives CASSFVTGHTDTQYF.

The chain is built from TRBV14 and TRBJ2-1, with D tentatively TRBD1 or TRBD2 (5 bases each). The CDR3 runs to 15 residues. V lost 1 base, J lost 5 bases, and 12 bases lay in between. Germline values: CDR1 SGHDN, CDR2 FVKESK. The CDR3 here is CASSQGGGRDNEQFF. In nucleotides, the CDR3 is TGTGCCAGCAGCCAAGGGGGCGGGCGGGACAATGAGCAGTTCTTC.

The chain is built from TRBV10-3 and TRBJ1-4; D is unclear. CDR3 length: 14 amino acids. Between the trimmed V and J ends, which lost 5 bases and 8 bases, there was a span of 15 bases. Germline CDR1 is ENHRY and CDR2 is SYGVKD. The CDR3 is CAISPGPSPEKLFF. The DNA for the CDR3 is TGTGCCATCAGTCCCGGGCCCTCCCCCGAAAAACTGTTTTTT.

This chain joins TRBV18 and TRBJ2-1; no reliable D call. The V end was cut by 3 bases, the J end by 2 bases, with 11 bases between. This CDR3 has 15 residues. Germline V gene sequence: CDR1 KGHSH, CDR2 LQKENI. In nucleotides, the CDR3 is TGTGCCAGCTCACCCGCAGGTGGAGCCTACAATGAGCAGTTCTTC. It codes for CASSPAGGAYNEQFF.

The chain carries TRBV9 and TRBJ2-2; no definite D call. Germline lookup yields CDR1 SGDLS and CDR2 YYNGEE. The CDR3 has 14 amino acids. V lost 0 bases, J lost 2 bases, and 5 bases lay in between. The CDR3 loop is CASSVGPNTGELFF. The CDR3 DNA reads TGTGCCAGCAGCGTAGGACCTAACACCGGGGAGCTGTTTTTT.

The chain has TRBV6-5 and TRBJ2-7; D is perhaps TRBD2 (6 bases). Trimming took off 10 bases at V and 4 bases at J, with 20 bases between the two ends. Germline-derived CDR1 and CDR2 are MNHEY and SVGAGI. The CDR3 runs to 14 residues. The CDR3 loop reads CATTGVPTPYEQYF. The CDR3 DNA reads as TGTGCCACTACGGGGGTTCCCACCCCGTACGAGCAGTACTTC.

This chain connects TRBV28 to TRBJ1-1; TRBD1 agrees at 10 bases. V lost 8 bases, J lost 12 bases, and 12 bases stayed unmatched. Germline values: CDR1 MDHEN, CDR2 SYDVKM. This CDR3 spans 13 amino acids. The CDR3 DNA follows: TGTGCCAGCGGGCTAGGGACAGGGGTAATAACTTTCTTT. This gives the protein CASGLGTGVITFF.

The chain uses TRBV28 and TRBJ1-2, with D tentatively TRBD1 (5 bases). From germline, CDR1 is MDHEN and CDR2 SYDVKM. Trimming took 3 bases from V and 4 from J, leaving 9 bases between them. CDR3 size: 13 residues. CDR3 bases: TGTGCCAGCAGTTTCCAGGGTAGCTATGGCTACACCTTC. It translates to CASSFQGSYGYTF.

This clone was recorded a few times. The J gene is TRBJ2-5, the V gene TRBV6-5; the D call may be TRBD1 or TRBD2 (5 bases each). Germline loops: CDR1 MNHEY, CDR2 SVGAGI. Trimming shortened V by 0 bases and J by 5 bases, and 13 bases separated the two germline ends. The CDR3 contains 15 residues. CDR3 region: CASSYSRDPMETQYF. The CDR3, as DNA: TGTGCCAGCAGTTACTCGAGGGACCCCATGGAGACCCAGTACTTC.

The chain employs TRBV27 and TRBJ2-1; D unresolved. The CDR3 runs 15 residues. With 0 bases removed from V and 0 bases from J, the gap between germline ends came to 6 bases. Germline loops: CDR1 MNHEY, CDR2 SMNVEV (reference sequence). This CDR3 is CASSLSVSSYNEQFF. CDR3 in DNA: TGTGCCAGCAGTTTATCGGTGAGCTCCTACAATGAGCAGTTCTTC.

The V call is TRBV6-5, the J call TRBJ2-1; 7 bases match TRBD2. Per the germline V gene, CDR1 is MNHEY and CDR2 is SVGAGI. J gave up 10 bases and V 5 bases, and 5 bases lay outside the gene matches. CDR3 length: 12 amino acids. The CDR3 region is CASSPGGVEQFF. The CDR3 bases are TGTGCCAGCAGTCCTGGGGGGGTGGAGCAGTTCTTC.

The chain couples TRBV10-3 to TRBJ2-7; tentatively, D is TRBD2 (5 bases). Germline V gives CDR1 ENHRY, CDR2 SYGVKD. The CDR3 sequence is 18 residues long. V was clipped by 2 bases and J by 0 bases, with 20 bases between them. The chain's CDR3 is CAISETLGLTGISYEQYF. The CDR3 DNA sequence: TGTGCCATCAGTGAGACCTTGGGCTTGACGGGAATCTCCTACGAGCAGTACTTC.

The gene calls are TRBV6-5 and TRBJ2-2; a weak D match, TRBD1 (6 bases). The CDR3 consists of 14 residues. The V and J ends lost 6 bases and 6 bases respectively, with 14 bases between them. Looked up from germline, CDR1 is MNHEY and CDR2 is SVGAGI. The CDR3 region has the DNA TGTGCCAGCAGACGCCTAGGGGGTGCCGGGGAGCTGTTTTTT. Protein product: CASRRLGGAGELFF.

The chain uses TRBV4-1 and TRBJ2-1, with 9 bases matching TRBD2. The CDR3 spans 16 residues. V lost 1 base, J lost 11 bases, and 12 bases stayed unmatched. Germline CDR1 and CDR2: MGHRA and YSYEKL. The CDR3 nucleotides are TGCGCCAGCAGCCAAGCTCGAGTGACGCGGGAGGGACAGCAGTTCTTC. Translating gives CASSQARVTREGQQFF.

The V gene is TRBV11-2, the J gene TRBJ2-1; D unclear. The germline V gene encodes CDR1 SGHAT and CDR2 FQNNGV. V lost 0 bases to trimming and J lost 7 bases, with 7 bases between them. The CDR3 consists of 13 residues. The CDR3 DNA reads TGTGCCAGCAGCTTAGATTTCGGTAATGAGCAGTTCTTC. Amino acid sequence: CASSLDFGNEQFF. The whole variable domain, remainder taken from reference TRBV11-2 and TRBJ2-1, is EAGVAQSPRYKIIEKRQSVAFWCNPISGHATLYWYQQILGQGPKLLIQFQNNGVVDDSQLPKDRFSAERLKGVDSTLKIQPAKLEDSAVYLCASSLDFGNEQFFGPGTRLTVL.

This chain joins TRBV5-1 and TRBJ2-7; the match to TRBD2 covers 10 bases. Germline V gene sequence: CDR1 SGHRS, CDR2 YFSETQ. The CDR3 is made up of 15 amino acids. With V trimmed by 0 bases and J by 3 bases, 3 bases remained unmatched. The CDR3 loop reads CASSLASGSNYEQYF. The CDR3, as DNA: TGCGCCAGCAGCTTGGCTAGCGGGAGTAACTACGAGCAGTACTTC.

The rearrangement links TRBV18 to TRBJ2-3; D is unresolved. V was cut by 3 bases and J by 0 bases, with 1 base left in between. This CDR3 is 12 amino acids long. Germline V gene lookup returns CDR1 KGHSH and CDR2 LQKENI. CDR3 DNA sequence: TGTGCCAGCTCACCGAGCACAGATACGCAGTATTTT. This sequence encodes CASSPSTDTQYF.

About this clone itself: A junction end diverges from the germline sequence, so it may reflect a read error. The CDR3 nucleotides read TGTGCTAGCAGTATCGGACTAGCGGCACAAGAGACCCAGTACTTC. Protein sequence: CASSIGLAAQETQYF. The rearrangement links TRBV7-7 to TRBJ2-5; 10 nucleotides agree with TRBD2. This CDR3 is built from 15 residues. Per germline, CDR1 SSHAT and CDR2 FNYEAQ (reference sequence). Combining the CDR3 with reference TRBV7-7 and TRBJ2-5 gives the whole variable domain GAGVSQSPRYKVTKRGQDVTLRCDPISSHATLYWYQQALGQGPEFLTYFNYEAQPDKSGLPSDRFSAERPEGSISTLTIQRTEQRDSAMYRCASSIGLAAQETQYFGPGTRLLVL.

The chain uses TRBV6-5 and TRBJ2-7; D unresolved. The CDR3 sequence is 12 residues long. Between the trimmed V and J ends, which lost 7 bases and 7 bases, there was a span of 14 bases. Germline V gene data show CDR1 as MNHEY and CDR2 as SVGAGI. DNA of the CDR3: TGTGCCAGCATAAGTCCGAGCAGGGAGCAGTACTTC. It codes for CASISPSREQYF.

The chain joins TRBV4-3 to TRBJ2-3, with 8 bases identical to TRBD1. Per the germline V gene, CDR1 is LGHNA and CDR2 is YSLEER. Unmatched junction bases numbered 14, after V lost 3 bases and J lost 0 bases. The CDR3 extends over 19 amino acids. CDR3 nucleotides: TGCGCCAGCAGCCAGAGGGGACAGGTAGTGGGCCGAAGCACAGATACGCAGTATTTT. It codes for CASSQRGQVVGRSTDTQYF.

V gene TRBV10-1 combines with J gene TRBJ1-2; D might be TRBD1 (6 bases). This CDR3 region has 13 residues. V lost 7 bases and J lost 5, with 14 bases in between. Germline lookup yields CDR1 WNHNN and CDR2 SYGVQD (reference sequence). In DNA form, the CDR3 reads TGCGCCAGCAACCAGGACAGCCTTTATGGCTACACCTTC. Its translation: CASNQDSLYGYTF.

The chain uses TRBV11-2 and TRBJ1-6, with 9 bases that match TRBD1. Germline loops: CDR1 SGHAT, CDR2 FQNNGV. This CDR3 contains 14 residues. V was pared by 5 bases and J by 15 bases, with 11 bases of the junction left unmatched. Here the CDR3 reads CASSPGTGRYSLHF. DNA for the CDR3: TGTGCCAGCAGCCCCGGGACAGGGAGGTATAGCCTCCACTTT.

The J gene is TRBJ1-1, the V gene TRBV7-2; D gene ambiguous. Germline loops: CDR1 SGHTA, CDR2 FQGNSA. Deletions cut 0 bases from V and 6 bases from J, with 8 bases between. The CDR3 length is 13 residues. DNA for the CDR3: TGTGCCAGCAGCTTAGCGGGCTCCCCTGAAGCTTTCTTT. The encoded protein is CASSLAGSPEAFF.

This chain uses TRBV19 with TRBJ2-6; D is uncertain. The CDR3 runs 16 residues. CDR1 and CDR2 from the germline V gene are LNHDA and SQIVND (reference sequence). The V gene lost 7 bases and the J gene lost 4 bases, with 17 bases spanning the gap. Here the CDR3 reads CASTLLRPGGANVLTF. As DNA, the CDR3 is TGTGCCAGTACCCTCCTCCGGCCTGGCGGGGCCAACGTCCTGACTTTC.

This clone was observed once. The chain recombines TRBV5-1 with TRBJ2-5; D uncertain. CDR3 length equals 11 residues. Germline V gene sequence: CDR1 SGHRS, CDR2 YFSETQ. V lost 5 bases to trimming and J lost 3 bases, with 5 bases between them. The CDR3 DNA reads TGCGCCAGCAGATTAGAAGAGACCCAGTACTTC. Its protein product is CASRLEETQYF.

This clone was found once. The chain couples TRBV18 to TRBJ2-7; 9 nucleotides align to TRBD2. The CDR3 has 15 amino acids. V lost 3 bases, J lost 4 bases, and 7 bases stayed unmatched. Germline CDR1 reads KGHSH; CDR2 reads LQKENI. In DNA form, the CDR3 reads TGTGCCAGCTCACCGGCCAGCGGGAGGACTTACGAGCAGTACTTC. Translating it yields CASSPASGRTYEQYF.

The V and J genes are TRBV29-1 and TRBJ1-1; D gene unclear. Trimming removed 6 bases from V and 8 bases from J, with 13 bases in between. The CDR3 is 11 amino acids. The germline gives CDR1 SQVTM, CDR2 ANQGSEA. As DNA, the CDR3 is TGCAGCGTCCTCCCCTTTTCGGAAGCTTTCTTT. It yields the protein CSVLPFSEAFF.

The chain couples TRBV19 to TRBJ1-6; D not resolved. CDR1 LNHDA and CDR2 SQIVND come from the germline V gene (reference sequence). Trimming pared 8 bases from V and 7 bases from J, leaving 12 bases between. The CDR3 spans 13 residues. The CDR3 loop is CASSRRLNSPLHF. In nucleotides, the CDR3 is TGTGCCAGTTCGAGACGATTAAATTCACCCCTCCACTTT.

This clone was seen a single time. The chain joins TRBV28 to TRBJ1-5; TRBD1 aligns across 8 bases. V shed 1 base, J shed 1 base, and the junction held 3 bases outside the gene matches. The CDR3 sequence is 16 residues long. Germline V CDR1 and CDR2: MDHEN, SYDVKM. CDR3: CASSLSWTGSNQPQHF. CDR3 sequence (DNA): TGTGCCAGCAGTTTATCCTGGACAGGGAGCAATCAGCCCCAGCATTTT.